This T cell receptor beta chain derives from a study of blood T cell repertoires in COVID-19. The overall study: Researchers got acute and convalescent COVID-19 samples from the United States, Italy and Spain. Sources were T cells, B-cell-depleted T cells, or PBMCs; the material itself was cDNA or gDNA.

In the original analysis: Reference gene primers were amplified, and this amplification served to estimate nucleated cell counts. The method was immunoSEQ multiplex PCR; TCRdb's version includes in-frame clones alone and lacks a portion of them. The V and J calls and clone size are taken from that table; D and trimming were inferred from the DNA. The sample lists about 150,000 clones, more than 80% seen once, with around 2.1% in the top ten. Trimming removed 2 bases from V and 5 bases from J, with 15 bases in between. The CDR3 is made up of 15 amino acids. CDR1 and CDR2 (germline): SGHRS, YFSETQ. This chain connects TRBV5-1 to TRBJ2-3; unclear D gene. The receptor was derived from a man between 65 and 85 years old with acute or convalescent COVID-19. The source material was peripheral blood. CDR3 in DNA: TGCGCCAGCAGCTTAGAGCGACGCCCCTTAGATACGCAGTATTTT. It translates to CASSLERRPLDTQYF.